Below, 6 T cell receptor beta chains from the same sample are listed, as sequenced in a study of regulatory T cells. Study observations and caveats: In CD3G-deficient patients, conventional CD4+ T cells were enriched for hydrophobic CDR3 residues at positions 6 and 7.

Amplification used 52 TRBV primers and 13 TRBJ primers. TCRdb's table, derived via immunoSEQ multiplex PCR, lists solely in-frame clones and lacks some. The sample has about 23,000 clones; approximately 91% are singletons. These TCRs are of unknown antigen specificity. Sequencing was performed on conventional CD4+ T cells sorted from blood. All receptors derive from a child under 18 with CD3G deficiency.

This clone has only a few counts. The chain has TRBV6-1 and TRBJ2-1; 7 bases fit TRBD1. Trimming cost V 3 bases and J 6 bases; bases outside gene matches: 8. Looked up from germline, CDR1 is MNHNS and CDR2 is SASEGT. The CDR3 contains 15 residues. The CDR3 protein is CASSDQQGRRNEQFF. DNA for the CDR3: TGTGCCAGCAGTGACCAACAGGGGCGGCGCAATGAGCAGTTCTTC.

This chain uses TRBV13 with TRBJ2-3; TRBD2 aligns across 13 bases. V was pared by 4 bases and J by 5 bases, with 6 bases of the junction left unmatched. This CDR3 region has 16 residues. Germline assignment: CDR1 PRHDT and CDR2 FYEKMQ (reference sequence). The CDR3 DNA reads TGTGCCAGCAGCTCTACTAGCGGGAGGGCCGGAGATACGCAGTATTTT. It encodes CASSSTSGRAGDTQYF.

The rearrangement uses TRBV6-1 and TRBJ2-1; D is perhaps TRBD1 (6 bases). The germline V gene encodes CDR1 MNHNS and CDR2 SASEGT. V shed 6 bases and J shed 0 bases, with 12 bases lying between them. This CDR3 has 15 amino acids. This CDR3 is CASSITGSSYNEQFF. For the CDR3, the DNA is TGTGCCAGCAGCATCACAGGGAGCTCCTACAATGAGCAGTTCTTC.

The chain uses TRBV9 and TRBJ2-1; 8 bases align to TRBD2. Germline lookup yields CDR1 SGDLS and CDR2 YYNGEE. V dropped 3 bases and J dropped 0; count of bases not matched to a gene: 2. This CDR3 is 15 amino acids long. CDR3 protein: CASSAGLASYNEQFF. The CDR3 nucleotides are TGTGCCAGCAGCGCAGGACTAGCCTCCTACAATGAGCAGTTCTTC.

This clone was picked up a small number of times. V usage is TRBV18 and J usage is TRBJ2-2; 7 bases map to TRBD1. Germline V gives CDR1 KGHSH, CDR2 LQKENI. J was trimmed by 12 bases and V by 0 bases; bases with no gene match: 7. There are 14 residues in the CDR3. This chain's CDR3 is CASSPPITTGKLFF. For the CDR3, the DNA is TGTGCCAGCTCACCACCGATAACGACAGGGAAGCTGTTTTTT.

V gene TRBV10-2 combines with J gene TRBJ2-7; 7 positions match TRBD1. V trimming: 6 bases; J trimming: 0 bases; junction bases outside the gene matches: 8. CDR1 and CDR2 from the germline V gene are WSHSY and SAAADI. The CDR3 is 15 amino acids. The CDR3 protein is CASSGPGQSSYEQYF. CDR3 bases: TGCGCCAGCAGCGGCCCGGGACAGAGCTCCTACGAGCAGTACTTC.